This T cell receptor (beta chain) originates from a study of cytomegalovirus exposure and HLA in healthy donors. CDR1 is MNHEY and CDR2 is SVGAGI in the germline V gene. J lost 9 bases, V lost 6 bases, and 7 bases had no gene match. The CDR3 runs to 15 residues. A remark on this clone: Its target is not known.

Points from the study as a whole: A few CMV-associated chains proved CMV antigen-specific in vitro. Presence/absence analyses rested on an assumption that sequencing depth was roughly uniform across donors. Association with HLA alleles at 0.05 false discovery rate was found for 17,000 or so TCR beta sequences in a later analysis. Later analysis found that TCR beta chains associated with HLA were more clonally expanded than other, equally common chains.

It was with 60 Vbeta and 13 Jbeta primers that the PCR ran. TCRdb's copy holds only in-frame clones and misses some; the assay was immunoSEQ multiplex PCR. This table has approximately 40,000 clones, 86% appearing once. Sequencing was done on a sample of PBMCs. This clonotype was obtained from a woman aged 40 to 50 in good health and CMV-seropositive. The chain recombines TRBV6-5 with TRBJ1-6; 11 bases align to TRBD1. The CDR3 nucleotides read TGTGCCAGCAGGAGAGGACAGGGGGCGGGTTCACCCCTCCACTTT. Translated, it gives CASRRGQGAGSPLHF.